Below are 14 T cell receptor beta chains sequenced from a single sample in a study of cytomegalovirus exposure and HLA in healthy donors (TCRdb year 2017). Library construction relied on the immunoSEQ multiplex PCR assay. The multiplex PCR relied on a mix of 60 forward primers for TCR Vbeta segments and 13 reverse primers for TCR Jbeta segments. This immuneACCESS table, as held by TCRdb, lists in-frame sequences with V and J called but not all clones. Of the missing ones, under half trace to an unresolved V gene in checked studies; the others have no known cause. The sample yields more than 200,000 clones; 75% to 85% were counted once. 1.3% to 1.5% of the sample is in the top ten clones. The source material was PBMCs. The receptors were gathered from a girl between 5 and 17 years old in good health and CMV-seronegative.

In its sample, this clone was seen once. The CDR3 DNA reads as TGTGCCAGCACCTGGACAGGGTGGGACGAGCAGTTCTTC. Its protein is CASTWTGWDEQFF. The chain has TRBV28 and TRBJ2-1, with 8 bases identical to TRBD1. The germline CDR1 and CDR2 sequences are MDHEN and SYDVKM. CDR3 length equals 13 residues. V was pared by 7 bases and J by 10 bases, with 9 bases of the junction left unmatched.

The CDR3 sequence: CASSYGSVNYGYTF. CDR3 in DNA: TGTGCCAGCAGTTACGGCAGTGTAAACTATGGCTACACCTTC. This chain uses TRBV6-5 with TRBJ1-2; D remains unclear. Looked up from germline, CDR1 is MNHEY and CDR2 is SVGAGI. V lost 2 bases and J lost 2, with 9 bases in between. The CDR3 sequence is 14 residues long.

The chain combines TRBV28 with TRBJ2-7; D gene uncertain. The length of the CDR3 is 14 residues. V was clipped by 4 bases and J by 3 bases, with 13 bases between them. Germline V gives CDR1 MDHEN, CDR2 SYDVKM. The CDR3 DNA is TGTGCCAGCAGTTCCGCGCTGCTTTTCTACGAGCAGTACTTC. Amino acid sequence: CASSSALLFYEQYF. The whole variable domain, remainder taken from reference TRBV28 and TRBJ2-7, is DVKVTQSSRYLVKRTGEKVFLECVQDMDHENMFWYRQDPGLGLRLIYFSYDVKMKEKGDIPEGYSVSREKKERFSLILESASTNQTSMYLCASSSALLFYEQYFGPGTRLTVT.

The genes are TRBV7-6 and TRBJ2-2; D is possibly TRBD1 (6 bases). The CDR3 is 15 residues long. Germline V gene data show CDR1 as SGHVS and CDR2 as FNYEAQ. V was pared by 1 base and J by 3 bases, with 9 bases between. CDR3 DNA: TGTGCCAGCAGCTTAGGAGCAGGGGACACCGGGGAGCTGTTTTTT. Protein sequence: CASSLGAGDTGELFF.

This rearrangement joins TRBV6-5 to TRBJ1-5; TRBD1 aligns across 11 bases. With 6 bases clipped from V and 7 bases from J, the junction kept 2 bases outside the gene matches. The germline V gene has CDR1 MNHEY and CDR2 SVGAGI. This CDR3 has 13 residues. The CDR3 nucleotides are TGTGCCAGCAGGGGGACAGGGGGACAGCCCCAGCATTTT. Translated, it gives CASRGTGGQPQHF.

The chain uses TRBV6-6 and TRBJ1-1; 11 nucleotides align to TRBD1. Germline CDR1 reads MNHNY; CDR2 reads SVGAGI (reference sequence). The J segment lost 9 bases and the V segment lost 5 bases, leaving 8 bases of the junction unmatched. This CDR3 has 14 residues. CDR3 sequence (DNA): TGTGCCAGCAGTACACCGGACAGGGGGCCTAAAGCTTTCTTT. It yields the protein CASSTPDRGPKAFF.

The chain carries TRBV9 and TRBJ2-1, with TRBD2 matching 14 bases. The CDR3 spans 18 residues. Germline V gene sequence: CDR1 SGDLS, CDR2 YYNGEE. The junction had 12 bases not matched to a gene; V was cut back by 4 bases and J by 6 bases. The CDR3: CASSPNIGLAGGGNEQFF. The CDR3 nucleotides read TGTGCCAGCAGCCCCAACATAGGACTAGCGGGAGGCGGCAATGAGCAGTTCTTC.

As DNA, the CDR3 is TGTGCCAGCAGTCCCGGAGGGGAGACCCAGTACTTC. Protein: CASSPGGETQYF. This sequence joins TRBV6-1 and TRBJ2-5; weak D call: TRBD2 (6 bases). There are 12 residues in the CDR3. Germline V CDR1 and CDR2: MNHNS, SASEGT. V was shortened by 5 bases and J by 5 bases, with 9 bases between the two germline ends.

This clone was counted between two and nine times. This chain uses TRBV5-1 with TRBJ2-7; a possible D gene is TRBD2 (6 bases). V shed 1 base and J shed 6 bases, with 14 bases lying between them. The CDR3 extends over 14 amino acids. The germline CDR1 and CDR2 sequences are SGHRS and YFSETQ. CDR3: CASSLSGRSSEQYF. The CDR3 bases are TGCGCCAGCAGCTTGTCTGGGAGGAGTAGCGAGCAGTACTTC. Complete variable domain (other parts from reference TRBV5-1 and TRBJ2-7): KAGVTQTPRYLIKTRGQQVTLSCSPISGHRSVSWYQQTPGQGLQFLFEYFSETQRNKGNFPGRFSGRQFSNSRSEMNVSTLELGDSALYLCASSLSGRSSEQYFGPGTRLTVT.

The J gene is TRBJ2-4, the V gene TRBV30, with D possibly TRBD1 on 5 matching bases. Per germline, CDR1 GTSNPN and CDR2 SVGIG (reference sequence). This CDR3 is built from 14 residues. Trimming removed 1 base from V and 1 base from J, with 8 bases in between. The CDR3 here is CAWSAWGAKNIQYF. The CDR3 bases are TGTGCCTGGAGTGCGTGGGGCGCCAAAAACATTCAGTACTTC.

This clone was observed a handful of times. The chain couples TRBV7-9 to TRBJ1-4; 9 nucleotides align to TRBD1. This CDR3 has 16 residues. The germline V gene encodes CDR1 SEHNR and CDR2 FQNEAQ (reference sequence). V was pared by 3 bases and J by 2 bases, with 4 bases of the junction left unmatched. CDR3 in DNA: TGTGCCAGCAGCTTTGGAGGGACAGGGACTAATGAAAAACTGTTTTTT. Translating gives CASSFGGTGTNEKLFF. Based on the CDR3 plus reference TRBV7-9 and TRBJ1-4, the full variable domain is DTGVSQNPRHKITKRGQNVTFRCDPISEHNRLYWYRQTLGQGPEFLTYFQNEAQLEKSRLLSDRFSAERPKGSFSTLEIQRTEQGDSAMYLCASSFGGTGTNEKLFFGSGTQLSVL.

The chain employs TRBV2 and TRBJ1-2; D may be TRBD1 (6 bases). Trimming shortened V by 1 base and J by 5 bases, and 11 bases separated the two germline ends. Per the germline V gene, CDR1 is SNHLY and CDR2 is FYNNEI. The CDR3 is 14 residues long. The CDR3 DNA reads TGTGCCAGCAGTGAAGTAAGGCAGGGGTATGGCTACACCTTC. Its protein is CASSEVRQGYGYTF.

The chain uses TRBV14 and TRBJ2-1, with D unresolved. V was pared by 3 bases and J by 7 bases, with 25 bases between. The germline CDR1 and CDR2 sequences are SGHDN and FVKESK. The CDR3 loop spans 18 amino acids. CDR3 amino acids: CASSHFSEVSRLPNEQFF. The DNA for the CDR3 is TGTGCCAGCAGCCATTTCTCAGAAGTTAGCCGCCTTCCTAATGAGCAGTTCTTC.

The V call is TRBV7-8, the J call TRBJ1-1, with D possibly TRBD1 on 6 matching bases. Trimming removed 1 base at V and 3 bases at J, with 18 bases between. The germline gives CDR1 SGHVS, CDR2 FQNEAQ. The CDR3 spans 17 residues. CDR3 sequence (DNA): TGTGCCAGCAGCTTAGTTTGGGGAGACAGGATGGACACTGAAGCTTTCTTT. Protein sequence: CASSLVWGDRMDTEAFF.